One sample yielded the 28 T cell receptor beta chains listed below, sequenced in a study of shared clonotypes between healthy human individuals. Some clones are missing from TCRdb's copy, which holds only in-frame ones; the method was immunoSEQ multiplex PCR. The table has about half a million clones, more than 65% seen once. Source material: PBMCs. The receptors originated from a woman between 40 and 55 years old in good health. Some clones in this sample may be carry-over from other donors' samples.

The rearrangement joins TRBV4-2 to TRBJ2-5, with 8 bases matching TRBD1. The CDR3 has 15 residues. J was trimmed by 4 bases and V by 5 bases; bases with no gene match: 9. Germline CDR1 reads LGHNA; CDR2 reads YNFKEQ. CDR3 nucleotide sequence: TGTGCCAGCAGCTATAGACAGGGGATAGGAGAGACCCAGTACTTC. Its translation: CASSYRQGIGETQYF.

A note on this clone: This likely reflects a read error, since a far larger clone is one base away. V is TRBV7-9 and J is TRBJ2-7; D is possibly TRBD1 (6 bases). The CDR3 is made up of 14 amino acids. CDR1 and CDR2 (germline): SEHNR, FQNEAQ (reference sequence). V gave up 8 bases and J gave up 5 bases, with 19 bases separating them. CDR3 in DNA: TGTGCCAGCGGGAAAGGGGACATAGCCCACGAGCAGTACTTC. The encoded protein is CASGKGDIAHEQYF.

The CDR3 loop is CASTLSGANVLTF. The CDR3 DNA sequence: TGTGCCAGCACCCTTTCTGGGGCCAACGTCCTGACTTTC. The chain couples TRBV28 to TRBJ2-6; D is ambiguous. The V gene's germline CDR1 is MDHEN and CDR2 SYDVKM. This CDR3 contains 13 residues. V lost 7 bases, J lost 1 base, and 5 bases lay in between.

The CDR3 spells CSVQDRVRETQYF. The CDR3 coding sequence is TGCAGCGTTCAGGACAGGGTCAGGGAGACCCAGTACTTC. This chain joins TRBV29-1 and TRBJ2-5; 8 bases match TRBD1. The germline gives CDR1 SQVTM, CDR2 ANQGSEA. The CDR3 runs 13 residues. After removal of 5 bases from V and 5 bases from J, the junction contained 7 bases not matched to a gene.

The CDR3 coding sequence is TGTGCCAGCAGCTCCGTCGGGCTAGCTTCCCGGCAGGAGACCCAGTACTTC. Translating gives CASSSVGLASRQETQYF. The chain carries TRBV5-6 and TRBJ2-5, with a weak D call TRBD2 (5 bases). The germline V gene has CDR1 SGHDT and CDR2 YYEEEE. Trimming shortened V by 3 bases and J by 5 bases, and 23 bases separated the two germline ends. The CDR3 covers 17 residues.

Notes on this clone: With only one base between it and a far larger clone, this is likely a read error. The chain uses TRBV18 and TRBJ2-2; D gene uncertain. The ends were cut back, 5 bases at V and 5 bases at J, with 9 bases in the middle. The CDR3 consists of 13 residues. Germline V gene data show CDR1 as KGHSH and CDR2 as LQKENI. CDR3: CASSSVSTGELFF. CDR3 nucleotide sequence: TGTGCCAGCTCATCAGTTTCTACCGGGGAGCTGTTTTTT.

This chain uses TRBV6-1 with TRBJ2-5; D remains unclear. The ends were cut back, 1 base at V and 5 bases at J, with 14 bases in the middle. This CDR3 is 15 amino acids long. Germline V gene sequence: CDR1 MNHNS, CDR2 SASEGT. The CDR3 sequence: CASSEEDGPHETQYF. CDR3 coding DNA: TGTGCCAGCAGTGAAGAGGACGGACCCCATGAGACCCAGTACTTC.

The V call is TRBV6-5, the J call TRBJ1-1; D might be TRBD1 (6 bases). Trimming took off 0 bases at V and 8 bases at J, with 10 bases between the two ends. Germline V gives CDR1 MNHEY, CDR2 SVGAGI. The CDR3 runs to 13 residues. CDR3 sequence reads: CASSYSTRGEAFF. The CDR3 nucleotides read TGTGCCAGCAGTTACTCGACCAGGGGAGAAGCTTTCTTT.

This clone was recorded only once. The V and J genes are TRBV28 and TRBJ1-2; no reliable D call. Per germline, CDR1 MDHEN and CDR2 SYDVKM. Trimming stripped 5 bases from V and 0 bases from J, with 10 bases between. The CDR3 is 14 amino acids. The CDR3 loop reads CASSIGRANYGYTF. The CDR3 DNA follows: TGTGCCAGCAGTATCGGGCGGGCTAACTATGGCTACACCTTC.

This chain joins TRBV6-5 and TRBJ2-1; perhaps TRBD2 as D (5 bases). Germline CDR1 and CDR2: MNHEY and SVGAGI. Trimming stripped 7 bases from V and 0 bases from J, with 13 bases between. CDR3 length: 15 amino acids. The CDR3 protein is CASKPRGSSYNEQFF. DNA of the CDR3: TGTGCCAGCAAGCCCCGGGGTAGCTCCTACAATGAGCAGTTCTTC.

CDR3: CASRTGLADTQYF. CDR3 nucleotide sequence: TGTGCCAGCAGGACGGGACTAGCAGATACGCAGTATTTT. The rearrangement joins TRBV2 to TRBJ2-3; 8 bases line up with TRBD2. Germline V gives CDR1 SNHLY, CDR2 FYNNEI. Trimming cost V 6 bases and J 4 bases; bases outside gene matches: 3. This CDR3 spans 13 amino acids.

The rearrangement uses TRBV30 and TRBJ2-3; the D gene is possibly TRBD2 (8 bases). From germline, CDR1 is GTSNPN and CDR2 SVGIG (reference sequence). The CDR3 sequence is 15 residues long. The CDR3 DNA follows: TGTGGCGTCGATAGCGGGAAGGCCAGGGGGGGTACGCAGTATTTT. Its translation: CGVDSGKARGGTQYF.

The rearrangement joins TRBV28 to TRBJ2-2; 7 bases match TRBD2. Germline-derived CDR1 and CDR2 are MDHEN and SYDVKM. The CDR3 covers 15 residues. V shed 4 bases, J shed 1 base, and the junction held 3 bases outside the gene matches. Here the CDR3 DNA reads TGTGCCAGCAGTTGGGCGGGGGAGAACACCGGGGAGCTGTTTTTT. This gives the protein CASSWAGENTGELFF. The full variable domain, rest sourced from reference TRBV28 and TRBJ2-2, is DVKVTQSSRYLVKRTGEKVFLECVQDMDHENMFWYRQDPGLGLRLIYFSYDVKMKEKGDIPEGYSVSREKKERFSLILESASTNQTSMYLCASSWAGENTGELFFGEGSRLTVL.

In this sample, this clone turned up a few times. This chain connects TRBV28 to TRBJ2-7; D unresolved. In germline, CDR1 is MDHEN, CDR2 SYDVKM. V was trimmed by 3 bases and J by 3 bases, leaving 15 bases between them. The CDR3 covers 15 residues. CDR3 sequence reads: CASSLVLAGVYEQYF. CDR3 in DNA: TGTGCCAGCAGTTTGGTTTTAGCAGGTGTCTACGAGCAGTACTTC.

Details on this clone: A far larger clone differs by one base, so this is likely a read error. The CDR3 sequence is CASSFWGGSPDAQYF. The CDR3 region has the DNA TGTGCCAGCAGCTTTTGGGGGGGTTCTCCAGATGCGCAGTATTTT. V gene TRBV11-2 combines with J gene TRBJ2-3; 7 positions match TRBD2. This CDR3 contains 15 residues. From germline, CDR1 is SGHAT and CDR2 FQNNGV.

The chain uses TRBV5-1 and TRBJ2-3, with 14 nucleotides matching TRBD2. Germline CDR1 and CDR2: SGHRS and YFSETQ. The CDR3 loop spans 16 amino acids. Unmatched junction bases numbered 1, after V lost 4 bases and J lost 0 bases. CDR3 coding DNA: TGCGCCAGCAGCAGACTAGCGGGGGGGAGCACAGATACGCAGTATTTT. This sequence encodes CASSRLAGGSTDTQYF.

With respect to this clone: This sequence is one base from a far larger clone and is likely a read error. Within the sample, other DNA sequences also encode this same CDR3. The CDR3 DNA is TGTGCATGCCTCTGGGGTTCCGGGGAAGTCCATGGCTACACCTTC. Its protein product is CACLWGSGEVHGYTF. The chain recombines TRBV30 with TRBJ1-2; D gene uncertain. The CDR3 is 15 amino acids. Germline V gene data show CDR1 as GTSNPN and CDR2 as SVGIG (reference sequence).

This chain connects TRBV29-1 to TRBJ2-2; 10 bases align to TRBD2. Unmatched junction bases numbered 6, after V lost 6 bases and J lost 5 bases. The V gene's germline CDR1 is SQVTM and CDR2 ANQGSEA. CDR3 length: 14 residues. In DNA, the CDR3 is TGCAGCGTCGCTAGCGGGAGCGGGACCGGGGAGCTGTTTTTT. It codes for CSVASGSGTGELFF.

V is TRBV27 and J is TRBJ2-1; the D gene could be TRBD1 or TRBD2 (5 bases each). Germline V CDR1 and CDR2: MNHEY, SMNVEV (reference sequence). The CDR3 consists of 17 residues. Trimming cost V 5 bases and J 0 bases, with 17 bases left between them. In DNA form, the CDR3 reads TGTGCCAGCAGTCCCTCTTCCCCAGGGAGCTCCTACAATGAGCAGTTCTTC. Translating gives CASSPSSPGSSYNEQFF.

There are many counts of this clone. The same CDR3 also results from other DNA sequences found in this sample. J is TRBJ2-5 and V is TRBV29-1, with unresolved D. The CDR3 spans 11 residues. Germline loops: CDR1 SQVTM, CDR2 ANQGSEA. V lost 4 bases to trimming and J lost 2 bases, with 5 bases between them. CDR3 amino acids: CSVVEQETQYF. In DNA form, the CDR3 reads TGCAGCGTTGTTGAGCAAGAGACCCAGTACTTC.

Ten or more counts support this clone. The chain couples TRBV4-3 to TRBJ2-7; 7 bases are a match to TRBD1. Germline V gene data show CDR1 as LGHNA and CDR2 as YSLEER. V trimming: 3 bases; J trimming: 5 bases; junction bases outside the gene matches: 7. The CDR3 sequence is 14 residues long. CDR3 sequence (DNA): TGCGCCAGCAGCCACCGGGACAGAGACGACGAGCAGTACTTC. Amino acid sequence: CASSHRDRDDEQYF.

The V gene is TRBV4-3, the J gene TRBJ2-1; 7 nucleotides agree with TRBD1. V lost 10 bases and J lost 9; bases outside the gene matches: 9. This CDR3 is built from 12 residues. Germline CDR1 reads LGHNA; CDR2 reads YSLEER. The CDR3 DNA sequence: TGCGCCACGGAAGGGGGCGAGGGTGAGCAGTTCTTC. Residues: CATEGGEGEQFF.

This chain uses TRBV10-1 with TRBJ1-4; D gene ambiguous. The CDR3 length is 15 residues. Trimming took 3 bases from V and 0 from J, leaving 8 bases between them. Germline V gene sequence: CDR1 WNHNN, CDR2 SYGVQD (reference sequence). The CDR3 coding sequence is TGCGCCAGCAGTGATGTGGTCACAACTAATGAAAAACTGTTTTTT. Amino acid sequence: CASSDVVTTNEKLFF.

The V and J genes are TRBV2 and TRBJ1-2; 7 positions agree with TRBD1. V lost 6 bases, J lost 4 bases, and 8 bases stayed unmatched. CDR3 length equals 14 residues. The germline gives CDR1 SNHLY, CDR2 FYNNEI. The CDR3 reads CASSNRGAFYGYTF. The CDR3 DNA sequence: TGTGCCAGCAGCAACAGGGGTGCGTTCTATGGCTACACCTTC.

As concerns this clone: A read error is the likely source, as a far larger clone sits one nucleotide away. The final CDR3 position lacks the conserved phenylalanine or tryptophan, pointing to a likely read error. Other DNA sequences in this sample translate to the same CDR3. This chain uses TRBV4-1 with TRBJ2-7; no reliable D call. The CDR3 totals 13 residues. CDR1 MGHRA and CDR2 YSYEKL come from the germline V gene. With 3 bases removed from V and 3 bases from J, the gap between germline ends came to 9 bases. The CDR3 loop reads CASSQLDNYEQYL. CDR3 sequence (DNA): TGCGCCAGCAGCCAGCTTGACAACTACGAGCAGTACCTC.

This clone was detected only a few times. The CDR3 region is CASRPGQGNTEAFF. The CDR3 DNA follows: TGTGCCAGCAGGCCGGGACAGGGGAACACTGAAGCTTTCTTT. This chain joins TRBV28 and TRBJ1-1; 9 nucleotides match TRBD1. CDR1 is MDHEN and CDR2 is SYDVKM in the germline V gene. V lost 6 bases to trimming and J lost 1 base; unmatched junction nucleotides: 3. The CDR3 extends over 14 amino acids.

Of note for this clone: Other nucleotide sequences in the sample specify the same CDR3. This chain uses TRBV7-3 with TRBJ2-1, with D hard to call. The germline CDR1 and CDR2 sequences are SGHTA and FQGTGA. V was clipped by 5 bases and J by 5 bases, with 10 bases between them. The CDR3 sequence is 13 residues long. In DNA form, the CDR3 reads TGTGCCAGCAGCCCCCGCTCTCACAATGAGCAGTTCTTC. As protein: CASSPRSHNEQFF.

The V gene is TRBV11-2, the J gene TRBJ1-2; D may be TRBD1 (5 bases). V was shortened by 5 bases and J by 8 bases, with 15 bases between the two germline ends. CDR3 size: 13 residues. CDR1 is SGHAT and CDR2 is FQNNGV in the germline V gene. The CDR3: CASSPGGGSGYTF. The CDR3 DNA sequence: TGTGCCAGCAGCCCCGGCGGGGGGAGCGGCTACACCTTC.